This T cell receptor (beta chain) was profiled in a study of read filtering for tumor transcriptome and immune sequencing. For the study at large: Mean patient age was roughly 66 years, range about 45 to 85; roughly 18 male, more than 11 female.

Findings and limits, study-wide: RNA-seq captured clonotypes less deeply and reliably than IR-seq. The sorted CD138-negative fraction was a mixed bone marrow immune population, not purified T cells.

From around 440 ng of RNA, a library with molecular barcoded alpha/delta and beta/gamma adaptors was made. TCRdb fed the reads into MiXCR, producing one record per CDR3 protein. The sample carries under 50,000 distinct CDR3 sequences, approximately 15% recorded once. With respect to this clonotype: Its cognate antigen is unknown. With a far larger clone one base away, a read error is the likely cause. The conserved closing phenylalanine or tryptophan is absent in this CDR3, likely reflecting a read error.

The sequencing input was a population of CD138-negative cells sorted from bone marrow. The source is a donor aged 40 or over with multiple myeloma.

The chain's CDR3 is CASSPAGRGNEQYL. DNA of the CDR3: TGTGCCAGCAGTCCCGCAGGGAGGGGAAACGAGCAGTACCTC. The chain couples TRBV6-1 to TRBJ2-7; 7 bases agree with TRBD2. The CDR3 loop spans 14 amino acids. CDR1 and CDR2 (germline): MNHNS, SASEGT. V was clipped by 5 bases and J by 5 bases; unmatched bases: 9.